One sample yielded the 9 T cell receptor beta chains listed below, sequenced in a study of T cells after yellow fever vaccination. TCRdb passed the 5' RACE reads through MiXCR, listing each CDR3 protein once. The sample lists about 400,000 distinct CDR3 sequences, around 6.5% occurring once. The sample here was PBMCs, taken 5 days after the yellow fever booster vaccination. The receptor set was obtained from a man in his thirties or forties who received the YFV17D yellow fever vaccine.

The rearrangement uses TRBV29-1 and TRBJ1-1; no definite D call. The CDR3 is 12 amino acids. V lost 1 base, J lost 3 bases, and 6 bases lay in between. Germline V CDR1 and CDR2: SQVTM, ANQGSEA. For the CDR3, the DNA is TGCAGCGTTGAAGGGGTTTACACTGAAGCTTTCTTT. Its protein is CSVEGVYTEAFF. Using reference TRBV29-1 and TRBJ1-1 for the parts outside the CDR3, the full variable domain is SAVISQKPSRDICQRGTSLTIQCQVDSQVTMMFWYRQQPGQSLTLIATANQGSEATYESGFVIDKFPISRPNLTFSTLTVSNMSPEDSSIYLCSVEGVYTEAFFGQGTRLTVV.

Many counts were recorded for this clonotype. The chain links TRBV20-1 to TRBJ2-3; 8 bases match TRBD1. CDR3 length equals 13 residues. The trim removed 4 bases at V and 4 bases at J, leaving 4 bases unmatched. CDR1 is DFQATT, CDR2 SNEGSKA, per germline (reference sequence). Written as DNA, the CDR3 is TGCAGTGCTACGGACAGGGCGCCAGATACGCAGTATTTT. Translating it yields CSATDRAPDTQYF.

In this sample, this clonotype turned up many times. The J gene is TRBJ1-2, the V gene TRBV18; D not certain. Germline V lookup: CDR1 KGHSH, CDR2 LQKENI. With 2 bases removed from V and 2 bases from J, the gap between germline ends came to 9 bases. This CDR3 comprises 14 residues. The CDR3: CASSPVGLNYGYTF. The CDR3 DNA reads as TGTGCCAGCTCACCAGTGGGCCTAAACTATGGCTACACCTTC.

This clonotype was recorded at least ten times. The V and J genes are TRBV7-2 and TRBJ2-3; 7 bases are a match to TRBD2. This CDR3 region has 16 residues. With V trimmed by 0 bases and J by 5 bases, 8 bases remained unmatched. Germline lookup yields CDR1 SGHTA and CDR2 FQGNSA. The CDR3 here is CASSLARGGRGDTQYF. CDR3 sequence (DNA): TGTGCCAGCAGCTTAGCGCGAGGCGGGAGAGGAGATACGCAGTATTTT.

Of note for this clonotype: A clone one base away is much larger, so this may be a read error. The J gene is TRBJ2-7, the V gene TRBV29-1; TRBD1 agrees at 8 bases. The CDR3 has 12 amino acids. CDR1 and CDR2 from the germline V gene are SQVTM and ANQGSEA. CDR3 bases: TGCATCATGACAGGGGTTGGGTACGAGCAGTACTTC. Protein product: CIMTGVGYEQYF.

This clonotype was detected many times. The V gene is TRBV20-1, the J gene TRBJ2-2, with D maybe TRBD2 (7 bases). Deletions cut 3 bases from V and 2 bases from J, with 13 bases between. The CDR3 has 15 residues. From germline, CDR1 is DFQATT and CDR2 SNEGSKA (reference sequence). The CDR3 is CSARAGAKNTGELFF. The CDR3 DNA is TGCAGTGCTAGGGCGGGGGCGAAAAACACCGGGGAGCTGTTTTTT.

This clonotype was seen repeatedly, ten times or more. V usage is TRBV10-3 and J usage is TRBJ2-7; D not resolved. Deletions cut 2 bases from V and 5 bases from J, with 4 bases between. The CDR3 runs to 11 residues. Germline V gene data show CDR1 as ENHRY and CDR2 as SYGVKD. The CDR3 loop is CAISEVDEQYF. The CDR3 coding sequence is TGTGCCATCAGTGAGGTCGACGAGCAGTACTTC.

The chain joins TRBV20-1 to TRBJ2-2; D not certain. The CDR3 loop spans 13 amino acids. Looked up from germline, CDR1 is DFQATT and CDR2 is SNEGSKA (reference sequence). With 3 bases removed from V and 7 bases from J, the gap between germline ends came to 12 bases. CDR3 nucleotide sequence: TGCAGTGCTAGTCCCGGTACCCTCGGGGAGCTGTTTTTT. It yields the protein CSASPGTLGELFF.

This clonotype has a handful of counts. This chain links TRBV11-2 with TRBJ2-4; 8 bases align to TRBD2. The germline gives CDR1 SGHAT, CDR2 FQNNGV. The V and J ends lost 0 bases and 5 bases, in that order; junction bases with no gene match: 6. This CDR3 has 16 amino acids. CDR3 DNA: TGTGCCAGCAGCTTAGAGAGCGGGAGAGGGGAAAACATTCAGTACTTC. It is translated as CASSLESGRGENIQYF.